Presented here are 17 T cell receptor beta chains from one specimen sequenced in a study of T cell responses to AZD1222 COVID-19 vaccine. Libraries were prepared by immunoSEQ multiplex PCR; TCRdb keeps only in-frame clonotypes and omits some of them. The sample includes 85,000 or so clones, 85% to 90% of them seen just once. The material was peripheral blood, obtained on day 0 of AZD1222 vaccination. Receptor source: an adult in good health.

The genes are TRBV6-2 or TRBV6-3 and TRBJ1-6; D is unresolved. CDR1 MNHEY and CDR2 SVGEGT come from the germline V gene. This CDR3 is built from 16 residues. V was cut by 2 bases and J by 8 bases, with 16 bases left in between. DNA of the CDR3: TGTGCCAGCAGTTACCCGCCCGGTAGGGCGGATTCACCCCTCCACTTT. Translation gives CASSYPPGRADSPLHF.

The chain combines TRBV30 with TRBJ1-1, with 8 bases that match TRBD1. CDR1 is GTSNPN, CDR2 SVGIG, per germline (reference sequence). The V segment lost 3 bases and the J segment 2 bases; nucleotides outside the gene matches: 5. The CDR3 length is 14 residues. CDR3 bases: TGTGCCTGGAGCCAGACAGGGGCCAACACTGAAGCTTTCTTT. It specifies CAWSQTGANTEAFF.

This clone was seen only once. The chain uses TRBV7-6 and TRBJ2-3; D remains unclear. The V end was cut by 5 bases, the J end by 4 bases, with 7 bases between. This CDR3 comprises 12 residues. Germline CDR1 is SGHVS and CDR2 is FNYEAQ. The CDR3 DNA is TGTGCCAGCAGCCCTACATCAGATACGCAGTATTTT. This gives the protein CASSPTSDTQYF.

The V call is TRBV3-1 (or the pseudogene TRBV3-2), the J call TRBJ1-5; no clear D gene. Germline CDR1 reads LGHDT; CDR2 reads YNNKEL (reference sequence). Trimming pared 4 bases from V and 5 bases from J, leaving 9 bases between. The CDR3 spans 13 residues. The CDR3: CASSLAPYQPQHF. CDR3 nucleotide sequence: TGTGCCAGCAGCCTGGCCCCTTATCAGCCCCAGCATTTT.

This chain links TRBV5-4 with TRBJ1-6; D is uncertain. CDR1 and CDR2 from the germline V gene are SGHNT and YYREEE (reference sequence). Trimming shortened V by 0 bases and J by 5 bases, and 9 bases separated the two germline ends. The length of the CDR3 is 15 residues. The CDR3 reads CASSLAGLNNSPLHF. The DNA for the CDR3 is TGTGCCAGCAGCTTGGCGGGGTTGAATAATTCACCCCTCCACTTT.

The J gene is TRBJ2-1, the V gene TRBV18, with a weak D call TRBD1 (5 bases). CDR1 is KGHSH and CDR2 is LQKENI in the germline V gene. The CDR3 runs to 13 residues. Trimming stripped 2 bases from V and 5 bases from J, with 7 bases between. The CDR3 DNA sequence: TGTGCCAGCTCACCATTCAGGGACAATGAGCAGTTCTTC. Translation gives CASSPFRDNEQFF.

This rearrangement joins TRBV6-5 to TRBJ2-2; the match to TRBD1 covers 7 bases. V shed 6 bases and J 1 base; nucleotides not matched to a gene: 5. CDR1 and CDR2 from the germline V gene are MNHEY and SVGAGI. The CDR3 has 15 residues. The CDR3 loop is CASSRRTGNTGELFF. The CDR3 nucleotides read TGTGCCAGCAGCCGTAGGACAGGGAACACCGGGGAGCTGTTTTTT.

The chain uses TRBV4-3 and TRBJ1-1, with unresolved D. CDR1 and CDR2 (germline): LGHNA, YSLEER. This CDR3 spans 12 amino acids. Between the trimmed V and J ends, which lost 4 bases and 4 bases, there was a span of 7 bases. CDR3: CASSRDSTEAFF. CDR3 in DNA: TGCGCCAGCAGCCGAGACTCCACTGAAGCTTTCTTT.

The V call is TRBV5-6, the J call TRBJ1-2; no clear D gene. The CDR3 length is 16 residues. Between the trimmed V and J ends, which lost 6 bases and 8 bases, there was a span of 26 bases. Germline V gene data show CDR1 as SGHDT and CDR2 as YYEEEE. For the CDR3, the DNA is TGTGCCAGCACCCCTCCCCTGAGATGGGGAATGAAGGGCTACACCTTC. As protein: CASTPPLRWGMKGYTF.

In its sample, this clone was seen once. The chain employs TRBV2 and TRBJ1-1; maybe TRBD1 (5 bases). This CDR3 has 15 amino acids. V shed 2 bases and J shed 0 bases, with 10 bases lying between them. Per the germline V gene, CDR1 is SNHLY and CDR2 is FYNNEI. The CDR3 reads CASSESGGVNTEAFF. CDR3 coding DNA: TGTGCCAGCAGTGAAAGTGGAGGGGTGAACACTGAAGCTTTCTTT.

The V call is TRBV28, the J call TRBJ2-7; D is perhaps TRBD1 or TRBD2 (5 bases each). This CDR3 has 13 residues. V lost 2 bases and J 6 bases, leaving 11 bases between the germline ends. CDR1 MDHEN and CDR2 SYDVKM come from the germline V gene. In nucleotides, the CDR3 is TGTGCCAGCAGTTTAGGTTCTGGGACCGAGCAGTACTTC. Translation gives CASSLGSGTEQYF.

The chain joins TRBV30 to TRBJ1-2; the match to TRBD1 covers 10 bases. V trimming: 3 bases; J trimming: 3 bases; junction bases outside the gene matches: 4. CDR1 GTSNPN and CDR2 SVGIG come from the germline V gene (reference sequence). This CDR3 is built from 14 residues. Here the CDR3 reads CAWRDRGMYYGYTF. The CDR3 bases are TGTGCCTGGAGGGACAGGGGGATGTACTATGGCTACACCTTC.

The chain employs TRBV19 and TRBJ1-3, with D unclear. The germline gives CDR1 LNHDA, CDR2 SQIVND (reference sequence). The CDR3 extends over 13 amino acids. V was trimmed by 6 bases and J by 4 bases, leaving 10 bases between them. CDR3 loop: CASSGPSGNTIYF. CDR3 DNA: TGTGCCAGTAGCGGGCCCTCCGGAAACACCATATATTTT.

V is TRBV19 and J is TRBJ2-2; TRBD1 agrees at 9 bases. Trimming took 7 bases from V and 5 from J; bases not matched to a gene: 5. The CDR3 extends over 14 amino acids. CDR1 LNHDA and CDR2 SQIVND come from the germline V gene (reference sequence). In DNA form, the CDR3 reads TGTGCCAGTACGGGGACAGGGTATACCGGGGAGCTGTTTTTT. Protein: CASTGTGYTGELFF.

The chain has TRBV6-5 and TRBJ1-5; D gene unclear. The CDR3 contains 12 residues. Germline V CDR1 and CDR2: MNHEY, SVGAGI. V dropped 5 bases and J dropped 11 bases, with 13 bases sitting between them. The CDR3 DNA is TGTGCCAGCAGTCTAGGATCCGGGGCCCAGCATTTT. It yields the protein CASSLGSGAQHF.

This sequence joins TRBV27 and TRBJ1-2; D is possibly TRBD1 (5 bases). CDR1 and CDR2 from the germline V gene are MNHEY and SMNVEV (reference sequence). The CDR3 extends over 13 amino acids. Trimming removed 7 bases at V and 6 bases at J, with 15 bases between. CDR3 protein: CASTPRVGHGYTF. The CDR3 DNA follows: TGTGCCAGCACCCCCAGGGTCGGGCATGGCTACACCTTC.

The chain couples TRBV5-5 to TRBJ1-1; 7 bases line up with TRBD1. The CDR3 consists of 14 residues. Germline values: CDR1 SGHKS, CDR2 YYEKEE (reference sequence). V gave up 0 bases and J gave up 2 bases; unmatched junction bases: 1. The CDR3 sequence: CASSLAGGNTEAFF. CDR3 bases: TGTGCCAGCAGCTTGGCAGGGGGAAACACTGAAGCTTTCTTT.